The TCR beta chain under discussion was sequenced for a study of cytomegalovirus exposure and HLA in healthy donors. Overall study: There were around 390 genotyped donors. Of these, about 81% fell in the genetic ancestry cluster associated with self-reported Caucasian donors.

Researchers ran the PCR with 60 Vbeta and 13 Jbeta primers. Generated by immunoSEQ multiplex PCR, the TCRdb table keeps only in-frame clones and is missing some. The sample gives around 180,000 clones, around 77% of which show up once; approximately 2.5% is in the top ten. V lost 6 bases and J lost 0, with 12 bases in between. The germline gives CDR1 MGHDK, CDR2 SYGVNS. The CDR3 runs to 15 residues. The sequencing input was PBMCs. The chain links TRBV25-1 to TRBJ1-5, with a possible D match to TRBD1 (5 bases). The sequence was collected from a man aged 55 to 70 in good health and CMV-seronegative. The chain's CDR3 is CASSPGGPSNQPQHF. For the CDR3, the DNA is TGTGCCAGCAGCCCGGGGGGACCTAGCAATCAGCCCCAGCATTTT.